This TCR beta chain was identified during a study of human versus mouse CDR3 diversity and MHC coevolution. Germline V gene data show CDR1 as SGHNT and CDR2 as YENEEA. The CDR3 spans 13 residues. Germline trimming cut 5 bases from V and 2 bases from J; bases unmatched to any gene: 3. Points from the study as a whole: By iCHAO1, human TCR beta clonotypes numbered roughly 1.6 million, the most.

On this clone: Its target is unknown.

Naive CD4 T cells were sorted as CD45RO-negative, CD62L-positive. Produced via immunoSEQ multiplex PCR; TCRdb's table is partial and in-frame only. This table has 75,000 to 90,000 clones, approximately 92% appearing once. The receptor comes from a person aged 30-69 years in good health. The material sequenced was naive CD4+ T cells from blood. The subset denotes: CD45RO-negative CD62L-positive naive CD4 T cells. This chain connects TRBV11-3 to TRBJ2-7; 7 positions match TRBD2. The CDR3: CASSAGDTYEQYF. In nucleotides, the CDR3 is TGTGCCAGCAGCGCGGGGGATACCTACGAGCAGTACTTC.